This TCR beta chain came from a study of T cell responses to AZD1222 COVID-19 vaccine (dated by TCRdb to the early 2020s). As for the study more broadly: AZD1222 recipients with second doses at about 4 weeks or about 12 weeks were pooled, because spike-specific TCR depth and breadth did not differ between schedules. Trial participants were enrolled into age subgroups of 18-55, 56-69 and 70-plus years, which contained about 150, 27 and 61 TCR-sequenced participants, respectively. A total of 230 to 250 trial participants underwent TCR sequencing, of whom approximately 200 had received two doses of AZD1222 and some 25 had received two doses of the MenACWY control vaccine.

Comment on this clone: The antigen it binds to is not known. Base qualities are missing; no much larger clone stands one base away.

The full study reports these points: Because no day 14 peak-response samples were available, the repertoires could be characterized only after the peak T cell response. Conclusions about previously exposed vaccinees are limited, since just five or six AZD1222 recipients were seropositive for SARS-CoV-2 at baseline. In the small 56-69-year group, the increase in depth fell short of significance, most likely because of low power. Participants were mostly white British and included more females than males, and it was suggested by the authors that clonal diversity may have been underestimated. CD4 TCRs associated with the vaccine covered the entire spike protein, and the dominant responses were in regions 160-218 and 743-854. After two AZD1222 doses, both the breadth and the depth of spike-specific TCRs were significantly higher than at day 0 and than in MenACWY recipients. Nearly half of unique spike-specific TCRs reportedly recognized epitopes outside regions mutated in the B.1.351 and B.1.1.7 variants.

The time point label for this specimen denotes: baseline before first vaccination. Vaccinee samples were obtained from the UK trials COV001 and COV002, which included a single-blind randomized controlled phase 2/3 trial of AZD1222 (ChAdOx1 nCoV-19) in healthy adults. Trial participant PBMC samples were collected at day 0 and day 28 after the second dose for TCRbeta chain sequencing. The CDR3 regions of human TCRbeta chains were subjected to immunosequencing. The study's own analysis went as follows. Repertoire TCRs were matched against a reference library of SARS-CoV-2-specific TCRs generated with the MIRA antigen-specificity platform. Breadth was defined as the fraction of unique TCRs that were SARS-CoV-2-associated, and depth was defined as the fraction of total T cells that were SARS-CoV-2-associated. Using the MIRA data, every spike-specific TCR was mapped to the spike region that the TCR reacted to and assigned to either a CD4 or a CD8 class. Log10-transformed breadth and depth values were compared by one-way ANOVA with Sidak's multiple comparisons tests. Here the immuneACCESS table is served through TCRdb, limited to in-frame sequences with V and J called. Missing clones are a known gap in these copies; in checked studies unresolved V genes cover under half, and the rest lacks a known reason. The V and J calls and the clone size are those of that table, but D and trimming were determined from the DNA. The sample has 110,000 or so clones on record, roughly nine tenths of them singletons. The top ten constitute approximately 4.5% of the sample.

CDR1 and CDR2 are read off the germline V gene (reference sequence) as LNHNV and YYDKDF. From cysteine to phenylalanine, the CDR3 is 16 amino acids long. Only CDR3 DNA is held: 48 bases, read in frame from base 1. The germline V and J ends show losses of 1 base and 3 bases respectively, and no gene match explains 7 bases of the junction. The chain joins TRBV15 to TRBJ1-2, with 8 central nucleotides matching TRBD1. Material: peripheral blood, obtained on day 0 of AZD1222 vaccination. This sequence was found in an adult in good health. This receptor carries the CDR3 CATSRGAGGSDYGYTF. The DNA sequence is as follows: TGTGCCACCAGCAGAGGGGCAGGGGGCTCTGACTATGGCTACACCTTC.